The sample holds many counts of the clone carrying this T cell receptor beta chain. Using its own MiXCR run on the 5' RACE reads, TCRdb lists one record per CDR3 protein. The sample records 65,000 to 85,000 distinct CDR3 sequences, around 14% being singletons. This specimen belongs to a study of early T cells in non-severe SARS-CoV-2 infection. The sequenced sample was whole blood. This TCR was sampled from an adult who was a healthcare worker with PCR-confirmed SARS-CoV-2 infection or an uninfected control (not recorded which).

The CDR3 DNA reads TGTGCCAGCAGCCCAGGGATCAATCAGCCCCAGCATTTT. Translation: CASSPGINQPQHF. The chain couples TRBV7-8 to TRBJ1-5, with D possibly TRBD1 on 5 matching bases. Germline loops: CDR1 SGHVS, CDR2 FQNEAQ. The CDR3 covers 13 residues. Trimming shortened V by 5 bases and J by 3 bases, and 8 bases separated the two germline ends.